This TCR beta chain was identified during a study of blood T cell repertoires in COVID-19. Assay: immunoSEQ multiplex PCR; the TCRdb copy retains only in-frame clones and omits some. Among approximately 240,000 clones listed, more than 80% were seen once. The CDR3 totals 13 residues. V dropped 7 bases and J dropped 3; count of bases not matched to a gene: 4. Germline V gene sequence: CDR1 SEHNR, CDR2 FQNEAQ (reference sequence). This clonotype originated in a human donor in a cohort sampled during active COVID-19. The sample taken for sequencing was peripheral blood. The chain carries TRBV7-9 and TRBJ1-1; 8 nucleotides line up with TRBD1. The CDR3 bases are TGTGCCAGCATCCAGGGGGCCCACACTGAAGCTTTCTTT. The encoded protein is CASIQGAHTEAFF.